These T cell receptor beta chains were read from a single sample in a study of T cell responses to AZD1222 COVID-19 vaccine. Clones were sequenced by immunoSEQ multiplex PCR, and TCRdb holds only the in-frame ones, with some missing. The sample has 75,000 to 100,000 clones, roughly nine tenths seen once. This sample comprised peripheral blood, obtained on day 0 of AZD1222 vaccination. Source of these receptors: an adult in good health. CDR3s include the opening cysteine and the closing phenylalanine or tryptophan. D genes are given only for firm matches. Size is omitted from some rows. Given values are once, few, many or a class for expanded clones.

clone_size | d_call | j_call | v_call | cdr3_aa | cdr3_nt
. | TRBD1 | TRBJ1-1 | TRBV5-6 | CASSLLDRANTEAFF | TGTGCCAGCAGCTTGCTGGACAGGGCGAACACTGAAGCTTTCTTT
. | . | TRBJ2-3 | TRBV6-5 | CASRTASTDTQYF | TGTGCCAGCCGGACGGCTAGCACAGATACGCAGTATTTT
. | TRBD2 | TRBJ2-3 | TRBV28 | CASSLGLAGRGTQYF | TGTGCCAGCAGTCTCGGACTAGCCGGACGGGGCACGCAGTATTTT
. | TRBD1 | TRBJ1-5 | TRBV15 | CATSGKTGGDQPQHF | TGTGCCACCAGCGGGAAGACAGGGGGGGATCAGCCCCAGCATTTT
. | . | TRBJ2-2 | TRBV5-1 | CASSLVGGTGELFF | TGCGCCAGCAGCTTGGTAGGGGGTACCGGGGAGCTGTTTTTT
few | . | TRBJ2-7 | TRBV6-2/TRBV6-3 | CASSYGWLSYEQYF | TGTGCCAGCAGTTACGGCTGGCTCTCCTACGAGCAGTACTTC
. | . | TRBJ2-1 | TRBV5-1 | CASRGAGTTYNEQFF | TGCGCCAGCAGGGGGGCCGGGACAACGTACAATGAGCAGTTCTTC
. | . | TRBJ1-6 | TRBV7-2 | CASSPRDLANSPLHF | TGTGCCAGCAGCCCCCGGGATCTGGCTAATTCACCCCTCCACTTT
few | . | TRBJ2-1 | TRBV19 | CASTQRRANEQFF | TGTGCCAGTACGCAGCGTCGGGCTAATGAGCAGTTCTTC
. | TRBD2 | TRBJ2-1 | TRBV5-1 | CASSGTSGRYNEQFF | TGCGCCAGCAGCGGGACTAGCGGGAGGTACAATGAGCAGTTCTTC
once | . | TRBJ2-3 | TRBV6-5 | CASSPRGHSTDTQYF | TGTGCCAGCAGTCCCCGGGGACACAGCACAGATACGCAGTATTTT
. | . | TRBJ2-5 | TRBV30 | CAWSVLQGKTQYF | TGTGCCTGGAGTGTACTCCAGGGAAAGACCCAGTACTTC
. | . | TRBJ1-2 | TRBV20-1 | CSASGRSNYGYTF | TGCAGTGCTAGTGGCAGATCTAACTATGGCTACACCTTC
. | . | TRBJ2-1 | TRBV9 | CASSVGRSYNEQFF | TGTGCCAGCAGCGTAGGGCGGAGTTACAATGAGCAGTTCTTC
once | . | TRBJ2-2 | TRBV6-5 | CASSPALNTGELFF | TGTGCCAGCAGTCCAGCCCTGAACACCGGGGAGCTGTTTTTT
. | . | TRBJ1-3 | TRBV5-1 | CASSLPGGSSGNTIYF | TGCGCCAGCAGCTTACCCGGAGGCAGCTCTGGAAACACCATATATTTT
. | . | TRBJ2-2 | TRBV12-5 | CASTGFNTGELFF | TGTGCTAGTACGGGGTTTAACACCGGGGAGCTGTTTTTT
. | . | TRBJ2-7 | TRBV24-1 | CATRASRGYSYEQYF | TGTGCCACCAGGGCCTCGCGGGGATACTCCTACGAGCAGTACTTC
. | TRBD1 | TRBJ1-5 | TRBV10-3 | CAISRQGSQPQHF | TGTGCCATCAGCCGACAGGGTAGTCAGCCCCAGCATTTT
. | . | TRBJ1-1 | TRBV4-1 | CASSQVARSTEAFF | TGCGCCAGCAGCCAAGTGGCCCGGAGCACTGAAGCTTTCTTT
. | TRBD2 | TRBJ2-2 | TRBV6-1 | CASSDLGLAANTGELFF | TGTGCCAGCAGTGACCTTGGACTAGCGGCGAACACCGGGGAGCTGTTTTTT
. | TRBD2 | TRBJ2-5 | TRBV7-9 | CASSPLGGRETQYF | TGTGCCAGCAGCCCCCTGGGAGGGAGAGAGACCCAGTACTTC
. | . | TRBJ1-2 | TRBV28 | CASSHGYGYTF | TGTGCCAGCAGTCACGGGTATGGCTACACCTTC
. | . | TRBJ2-4 | TRBV7-9 | CASSHLRFFRETAKNIQYF | TGTGCCAGCAGCCACCTAAGGTTTTTCAGGGAGACAGCCAAAAACATTCAGTACTTC
. | . | TRBJ1-5 | TRBV28 | CASSLGDGLRNQPQHF | TGTGCCAGCAGTTTAGGTGACGGCTTACGCAATCAGCCCCAGCATTTT
. | TRBD1 | TRBJ1-6 | TRBV2 | CASSGTGDNSPLHF | TGTGCCAGCAGTGGGACAGGGGATAATTCACCCCTCCACTTT
. | TRBD1 | TRBJ1-1 | TRBV5-1 | CASSHPGQGQNTEAFF | TGCGCCAGCAGCCACCCGGGACAGGGACAGAACACTGAAGCTTTCTTT